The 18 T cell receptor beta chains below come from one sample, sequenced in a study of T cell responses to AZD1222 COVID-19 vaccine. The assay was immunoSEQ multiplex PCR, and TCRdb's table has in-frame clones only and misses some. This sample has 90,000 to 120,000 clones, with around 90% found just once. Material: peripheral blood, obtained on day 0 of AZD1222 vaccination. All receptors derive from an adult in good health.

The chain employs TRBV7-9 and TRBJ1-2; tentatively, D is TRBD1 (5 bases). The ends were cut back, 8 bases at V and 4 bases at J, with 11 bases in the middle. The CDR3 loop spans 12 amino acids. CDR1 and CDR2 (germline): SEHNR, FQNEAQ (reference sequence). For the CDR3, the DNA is TGTGCCAGCGGGACGGTGCGCTATGGCTACACCTTC. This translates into CASGTVRYGYTF.

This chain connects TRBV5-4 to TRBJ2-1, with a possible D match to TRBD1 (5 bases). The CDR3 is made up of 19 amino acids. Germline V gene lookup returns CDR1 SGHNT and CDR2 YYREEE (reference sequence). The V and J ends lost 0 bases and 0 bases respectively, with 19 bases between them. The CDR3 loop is CASSLEPGMAQSSYNEQFF. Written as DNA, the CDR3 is TGTGCCAGCAGCTTGGAGCCAGGGATGGCTCAAAGCTCCTACAATGAGCAGTTCTTC.

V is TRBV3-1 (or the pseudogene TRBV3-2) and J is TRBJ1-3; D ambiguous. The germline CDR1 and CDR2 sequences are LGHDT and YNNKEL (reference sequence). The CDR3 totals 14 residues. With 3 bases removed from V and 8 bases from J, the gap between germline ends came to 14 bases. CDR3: CASSHGGLEYTIYF. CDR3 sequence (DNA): TGTGCCAGCAGCCATGGAGGTCTAGAATACACCATATATTTT.

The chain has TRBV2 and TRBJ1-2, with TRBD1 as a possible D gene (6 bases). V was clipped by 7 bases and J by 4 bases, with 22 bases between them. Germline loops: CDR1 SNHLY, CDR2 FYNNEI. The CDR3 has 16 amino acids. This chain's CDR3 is CASIVDRFEVIYGYTF. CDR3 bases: TGTGCCAGCATCGTAGACAGGTTTGAGGTGATCTATGGCTACACCTTC.

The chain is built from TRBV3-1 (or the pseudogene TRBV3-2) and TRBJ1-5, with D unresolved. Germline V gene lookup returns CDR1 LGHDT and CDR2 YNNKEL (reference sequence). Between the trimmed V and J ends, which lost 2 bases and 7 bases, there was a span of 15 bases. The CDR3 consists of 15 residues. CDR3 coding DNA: TGTGCCAGCAGCCAAACGGTGGGCGAAACCCAGCCCCAGCATTTT. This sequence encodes CASSQTVGETQPQHF.

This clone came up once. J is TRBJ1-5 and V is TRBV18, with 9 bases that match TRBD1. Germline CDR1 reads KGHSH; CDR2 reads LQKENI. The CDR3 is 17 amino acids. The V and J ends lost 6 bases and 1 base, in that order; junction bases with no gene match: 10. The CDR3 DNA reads TGTGCCAGCTCCCTCGTGGCGGGACAGGGAAGCAATCAGCCCCAGCATTTT. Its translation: CASSLVAGQGSNQPQHF.

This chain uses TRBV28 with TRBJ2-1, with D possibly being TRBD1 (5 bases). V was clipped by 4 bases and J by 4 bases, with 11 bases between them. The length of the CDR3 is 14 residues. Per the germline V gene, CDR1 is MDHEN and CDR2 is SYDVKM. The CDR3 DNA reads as TGTGCCAGCAGTTCTAGGGGCTATTACAATGAGCAGTTCTTC. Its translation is CASSSRGYYNEQFF. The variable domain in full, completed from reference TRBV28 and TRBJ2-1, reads DVKVTQSSRYLVKRTGEKVFLECVQDMDHENMFWYRQDPGLGLRLIYFSYDVKMKEKGDIPEGYSVSREKKERFSLILESASTNQTSMYLCASSSRGYYNEQFFGPGTRLTVL.

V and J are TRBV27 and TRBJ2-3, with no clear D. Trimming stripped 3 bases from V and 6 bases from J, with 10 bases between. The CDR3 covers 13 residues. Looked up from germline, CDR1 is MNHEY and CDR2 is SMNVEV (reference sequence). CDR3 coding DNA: TGTGCCAGCAGTTTGTTAGGGCTCGATACGCAGTATTTT. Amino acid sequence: CASSLLGLDTQYF.

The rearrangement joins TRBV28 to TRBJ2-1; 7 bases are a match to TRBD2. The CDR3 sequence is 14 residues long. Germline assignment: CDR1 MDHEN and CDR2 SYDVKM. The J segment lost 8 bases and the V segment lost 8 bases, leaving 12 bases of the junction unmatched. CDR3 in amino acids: CASLNGAGADEQFF. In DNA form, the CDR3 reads TGTGCCAGCCTTAATGGGGCGGGAGCCGATGAGCAGTTCTTC.

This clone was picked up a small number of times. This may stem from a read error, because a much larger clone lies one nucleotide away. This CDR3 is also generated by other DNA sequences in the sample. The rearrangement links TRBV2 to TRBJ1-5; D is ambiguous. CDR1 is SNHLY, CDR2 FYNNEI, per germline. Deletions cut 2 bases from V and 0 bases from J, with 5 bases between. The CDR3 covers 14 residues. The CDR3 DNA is TGTGCCAGCAGTGAAAGTTATAGCAATCAGCCCCAGCATTTT. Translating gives CASSESYSNQPQHF.

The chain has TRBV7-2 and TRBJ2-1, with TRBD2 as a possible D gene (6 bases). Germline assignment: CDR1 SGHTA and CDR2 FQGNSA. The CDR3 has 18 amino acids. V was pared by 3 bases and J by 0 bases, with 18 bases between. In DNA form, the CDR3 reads TGTGCCAGCAGCTTCGACCCCCCGGGACTCAGCTCCTACAATGAGCAGTTCTTC. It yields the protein CASSFDPPGLSSYNEQFF.

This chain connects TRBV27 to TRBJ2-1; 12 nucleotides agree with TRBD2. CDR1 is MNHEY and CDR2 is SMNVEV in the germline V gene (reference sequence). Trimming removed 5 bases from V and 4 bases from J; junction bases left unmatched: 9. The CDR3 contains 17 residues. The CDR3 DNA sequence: TGTGCCAGCAGTCCCACCGGGACTAGCGGGCGGTACAATGAGCAGTTCTTC. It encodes CASSPTGTSGRYNEQFF.

The CDR3 is CATSEGQPNEKLFF. Written as DNA, the CDR3 is TGTGCCACCAGTGAAGGTCAGCCTAATGAAAAACTGTTTTTT. The chain uses TRBV24-1 and TRBJ1-4; D remains unclear. Germline V CDR1 and CDR2: KGHDR, SFDVKD. The V end lost 4 bases, the J end lost 3 bases, and 8 bases lay between the germline ends. The CDR3 has 14 amino acids.

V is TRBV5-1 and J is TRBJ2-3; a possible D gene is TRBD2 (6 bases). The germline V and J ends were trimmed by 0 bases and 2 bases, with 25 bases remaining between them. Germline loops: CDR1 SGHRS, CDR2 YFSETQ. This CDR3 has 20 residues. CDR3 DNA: TGCGCCAGCAGCTTGGCCATCAACGTCGGCGGGGTGAACTTCACAGATACGCAGTATTTT. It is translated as CASSLAINVGGVNFTDTQYF.

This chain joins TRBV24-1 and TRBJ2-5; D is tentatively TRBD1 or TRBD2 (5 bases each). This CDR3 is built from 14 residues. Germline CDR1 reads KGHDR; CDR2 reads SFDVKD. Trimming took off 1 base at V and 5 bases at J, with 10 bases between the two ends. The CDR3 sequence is CATSDFGAEETQYF. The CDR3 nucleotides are TGTGCCACCAGTGATTTCGGGGCGGAGGAGACCCAGTACTTC.

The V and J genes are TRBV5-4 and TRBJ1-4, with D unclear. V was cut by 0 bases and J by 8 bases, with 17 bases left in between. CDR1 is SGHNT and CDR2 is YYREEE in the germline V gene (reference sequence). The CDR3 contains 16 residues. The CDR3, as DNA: TGTGCCAGCAGCTTGGGGTTTGGGAAGGGAAGGGAAAAACTGTTTTTT. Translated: CASSLGFGKGREKLFF.

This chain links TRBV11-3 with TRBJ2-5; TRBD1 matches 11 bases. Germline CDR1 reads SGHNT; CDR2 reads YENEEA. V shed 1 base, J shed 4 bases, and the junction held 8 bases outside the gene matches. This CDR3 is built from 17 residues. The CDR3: CASSLGTGGVGGETQYF. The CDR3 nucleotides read TGTGCCAGCAGCTTAGGGACAGGGGGCGTCGGGGGAGAGACCCAGTACTTC.

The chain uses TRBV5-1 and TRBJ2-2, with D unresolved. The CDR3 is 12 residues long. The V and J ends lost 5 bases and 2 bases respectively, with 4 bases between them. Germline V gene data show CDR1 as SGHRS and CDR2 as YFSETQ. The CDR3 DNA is TGCGCCAGCAGTCCCAACACCGGGGAGCTGTTTTTT. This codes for CASSPNTGELFF.